The clone carrying this T cell receptor beta chain has ten or more counts. Its specificity is not known. Unique molecular identifiers were linked by the library to individual cDNA molecules. Source study methods: A per-sample median of roughly 96,000 TCRs was observed, with counts ranging from roughly 23,224 to 700,000. TCRdb independently ran MiXCR on the RACE reads; one entry per CDR3 protein. These V and J calls rely on TCRdb rather than the paper's analysis. The sample yields 35,000 to 50,000 distinct CDR3 sequences, 3.5% to 4.5% seen once. The sample is drawn from a study of human T cells and chemical hapten exposure. Study-wide context: Small pooled library volume differences mainly caused per-sample TCR yield variation. Study results and limitations: DPC sensitization did not alter TCRs above 1 in 1000 frequency.

This CDR3 spans 17 amino acids. The V segment lost 1 base and the J segment 2 bases; nucleotides outside the gene matches: 11. The germline CDR1 and CDR2 sequences are LGHDT and YNNKEL (reference sequence). Documented time point: healthy volunteer bleed at 2 weeks. Whole blood, unfractionated, served as the material for total RNA extraction. V gene TRBV3-1 combines with J gene TRBJ2-7, with TRBD2 identical over 7 bases. Source material: whole blood. The receptor was isolated from a female donor in good health. Some clones in this sample may be carry-over from other donors' samples. The CDR3: CASSQAFGSGAAYEQYF. The CDR3 DNA reads as TGTGCCAGCAGCCAAGCTTTTGGGAGCGGGGCAGCCTACGAGCAGTACTTC.